This T cell receptor beta chain was obtained from a study of blood T cell repertoires in COVID-19. Study-wide background: T cells, B-cell-depleted T cells, or PBMCs provided the cDNA or gDNA that served as material.

Using immunoSEQ multiplex PCR, the repertoire was profiled, and TCRdb retains in-frame clones only, with some absent. The sample holds about 190,000 clones, 60% to 85% seen once. This CDR3 is built from 14 residues. The ends lost 6 bases at V and 0 bases at J; junction bases unmatched: 4. The germline CDR1 and CDR2 sequences are MNHEY and SMNVEV (reference sequence). The sequence was collected from a man between 60 and 75 years old with active or convalescent COVID-19. The chain recombines TRBV27 with TRBJ2-7; 8 bases agree with TRBD1. Source material: peripheral blood. The CDR3 protein is CASRPGQVSYEQYF. Here the CDR3 DNA reads TGTGCCAGCAGACCGGGACAGGTCTCCTACGAGCAGTACTTC.